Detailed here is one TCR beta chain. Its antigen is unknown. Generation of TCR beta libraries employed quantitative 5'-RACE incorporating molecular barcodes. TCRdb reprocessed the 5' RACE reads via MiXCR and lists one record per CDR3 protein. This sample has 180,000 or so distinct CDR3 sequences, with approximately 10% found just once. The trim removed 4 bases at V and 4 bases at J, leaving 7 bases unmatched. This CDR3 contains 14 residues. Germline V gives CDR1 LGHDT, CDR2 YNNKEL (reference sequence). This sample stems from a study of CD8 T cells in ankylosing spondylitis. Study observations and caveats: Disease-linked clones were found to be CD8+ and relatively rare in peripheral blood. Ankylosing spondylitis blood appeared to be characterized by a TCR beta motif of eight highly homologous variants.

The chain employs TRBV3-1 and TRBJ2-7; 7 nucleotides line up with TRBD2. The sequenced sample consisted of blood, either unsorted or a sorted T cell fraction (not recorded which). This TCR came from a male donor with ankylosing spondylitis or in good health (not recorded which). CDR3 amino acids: CASSPRREGYEQYF. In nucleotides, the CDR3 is TGTGCCAGCAGCCCAAGGAGGGAGGGTTACGAGCAGTACTTC.